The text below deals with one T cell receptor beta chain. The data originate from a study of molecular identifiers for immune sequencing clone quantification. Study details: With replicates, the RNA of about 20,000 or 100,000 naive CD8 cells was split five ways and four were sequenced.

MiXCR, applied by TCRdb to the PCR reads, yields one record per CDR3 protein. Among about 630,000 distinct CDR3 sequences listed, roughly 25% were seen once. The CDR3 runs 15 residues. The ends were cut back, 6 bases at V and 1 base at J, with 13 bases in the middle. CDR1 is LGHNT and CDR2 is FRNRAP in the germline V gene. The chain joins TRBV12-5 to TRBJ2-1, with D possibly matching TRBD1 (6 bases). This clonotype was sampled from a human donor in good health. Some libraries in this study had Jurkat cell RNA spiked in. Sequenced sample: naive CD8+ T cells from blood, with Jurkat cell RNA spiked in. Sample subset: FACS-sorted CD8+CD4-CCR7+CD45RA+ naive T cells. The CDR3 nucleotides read TGTGCTAGTGGCTCACAACAGGGTTCCTACAATGAGCAGTTCTTC. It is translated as CASGSQQGSYNEQFF.